Below, 16 T cell receptor beta chains from the same sample are listed, as sequenced in a study of human T cells and chemical hapten exposure. Stated time point: patch test 1, 2 weeks after DPC sensitization. Specified treatment: therapeutic diphenylcyclopropenone sensitization with weekly scalp DPC. TCRdb recomputed calls from the RACE reads with MiXCR, one row per CDR3 protein. This table has some 200,000 distinct CDR3 sequences, approximately 20% appearing once. Sequencing was performed on whole blood, taken in connection with sensitization to the hapten diphenylcyclopropenone (DPC). These receptors originate from a woman in her 50s with alopecia areata. Some clones in this sample may be carry-over from other donors' samples.

The chain employs TRBV30 and TRBJ1-1; 7 positions agree with TRBD1. In germline, CDR1 is GTSNPN, CDR2 SVGIG (reference sequence). Trimming cost V 5 bases and J 8 bases; bases outside gene matches: 8. This CDR3 comprises 12 residues. The CDR3 DNA reads as TGTGCCTGGGACCTGGACAGGACCGAAGCTTTCTTT. Translation: CAWDLDRTEAFF.

There are many counts of this clonotype. CDR3 DNA sequence: TGTGCCAGCAGCTTAGCGGACAGGGGGTATAATTCACCCCTCCACTTT. This gives the protein CASSLADRGYNSPLHF. The chain carries TRBV7-9 and TRBJ1-6; 10 nucleotides align to TRBD1. CDR1 SEHNR and CDR2 FQNEAQ come from the germline V gene (reference sequence). Trimming cost V 0 bases and J 4 bases; bases outside gene matches: 0. CDR3 length: 16 amino acids. The complete variable domain, with remaining parts taken from reference TRBV7-9 and TRBJ1-6, reads DTGVSQNPRHKITKRGQNVTFRCDPISEHNRLYWYRQTLGQGPEFLTYFQNEAQLEKSRLLSDRFSAERPKGSFSTLEIQRTEQGDSAMYLCASSLADRGYNSPLHFGNGTRLTVT.

This chain joins TRBV7-6 and TRBJ2-3; D is unclear. The CDR3 is made up of 12 amino acids. Per germline, CDR1 SGHVS and CDR2 FNYEAQ. V was cut by 3 bases and J by 8 bases, with 9 bases left in between. Here the CDR3 reads CASSFLLGTQYF. For the CDR3, the DNA is TGTGCCAGCAGCTTTTTGTTGGGTACGCAGTATTTT.

The chain has TRBV20-1 and TRBJ2-7, with a weak D call TRBD2 (7 bases). The germline V gene has CDR1 DFQATT and CDR2 SNEGSKA (reference sequence). V was clipped by 1 base and J by 4 bases, with 14 bases between them. The CDR3 contains 14 residues. The CDR3: CSARVRGEGYEQYF. CDR3 bases: TGCAGTGCTAGAGTTAGGGGGGAGGGGTACGAGCAGTACTTC.

The CDR3 reads CSVEYVGYTF. The DNA for the CDR3 is TGCAGCGTTGAATATGTGGGCTACACCTTC. This rearrangement joins TRBV29-1 to TRBJ1-2, with D hard to call. Germline CDR1 SQVTM, CDR2 ANQGSEA. Trimming cost V 2 bases and J 8 bases, with 6 bases left between them. CDR3 length: 10 amino acids.

The chain employs TRBV3-1 and TRBJ1-1; the D is unclear. The germline V and J ends were trimmed by 0 bases and 1 base, with 12 bases remaining between them. The CDR3 runs to 16 residues. Looked up from germline, CDR1 is LGHDT and CDR2 is YNNKEL (reference sequence). The DNA of the CDR3 is TGTGCCAGCAGCCAAGATTCCATTGGAAGGAACACTGAAGCTTTCTTT. Protein product: CASSQDSIGRNTEAFF.

V gene TRBV27 combines with J gene TRBJ1-6, with D unclear. Trimming cost V 1 base and J 10 bases, with 8 bases left between them. The CDR3 has 13 residues. Germline-derived CDR1 and CDR2 are MNHEY and SMNVEV (reference sequence). As DNA, the CDR3 is TGTGCCAGCAGTTTATTGGCGCAGTCACCCCTCCACTTT. Protein: CASSLLAQSPLHF.

CDR3 in DNA: TGTGCCAGCAGTTACAGGACGGCTAGAGCAAATGAGCAGTTCTTC. This gives the protein CASSYRTARANEQFF. The chain joins TRBV3-1 to TRBJ2-1; the D gene is possibly TRBD1 (5 bases). Germline V lookup: CDR1 LGHDT, CDR2 YNNKEL (reference sequence). Trimming stripped 6 bases from V and 7 bases from J, with 19 bases between. The CDR3 is 15 amino acids.

This clonotype turned up a few times. The V and J genes are TRBV5-1 and TRBJ1-2; perhaps TRBD1 as D (6 bases). The CDR3 totals 14 residues. V was cut by 5 bases and J by 5 bases, with 16 bases left in between. Germline assignment: CDR1 SGHRS and CDR2 YFSETQ. The CDR3 protein is CASRRNRERYGYTF. The DNA for the CDR3 is TGCGCCAGCAGGAGAAACAGGGAACGGTATGGCTACACCTTC.

This clonotype was seen a handful of times. The rearrangement links TRBV20-1 to TRBJ1-1, with D tentatively TRBD1 (5 bases). From germline, CDR1 is DFQATT and CDR2 SNEGSKA (reference sequence). The CDR3 is 13 residues long. V was pared by 1 base and J by 4 bases, with 10 bases between. CDR3 region: CSARGRVGTEAFF. CDR3 nucleotide sequence: TGCAGTGCTAGAGGCAGGGTAGGCACTGAAGCTTTCTTT.

The CDR3 here is CASSFMQQQNEKLFF. The CDR3 DNA reads as TGTGCCAGCAGCTTCATGCAACAGCAAAATGAAAAACTGTTTTTT. The rearrangement links TRBV4-2 to TRBJ1-4, with D hard to call. V lost 5 bases and J lost 5, with 15 bases in between. Germline CDR1 LGHNA, CDR2 YNFKEQ. This CDR3 contains 15 residues.

This clonotype was seen more than once but under ten times. The chain couples TRBV29-1 to TRBJ1-1, with a tentative D call TRBD1 (6 bases). This CDR3 contains 13 residues. Germline CDR1 is SQVTM and CDR2 is ANQGSEA. Deletions cut 0 bases from V and 5 bases from J, with 10 bases between. The CDR3 DNA sequence: TGCAGCGTTGAAGAGGGGGGCTGGACTGAAGCTTTCTTT. Protein: CSVEEGGWTEAFF.

V is TRBV27 and J is TRBJ1-1, with D uncertain. CDR3 size: 13 residues. Germline loops: CDR1 MNHEY, CDR2 SMNVEV (reference sequence). V lost 3 bases to trimming and J lost 2 bases, with 7 bases between them. The CDR3 DNA is TGTGCCAGCAGTTTGTACGAAAACACTGAAGCTTTCTTT. Amino acid sequence: CASSLYENTEAFF.

This clonotype has ten or more counts. CDR3 protein: CSVLSGTTFNEQFF. The CDR3 DNA is TGCAGCGTTTTATCCGGGACTACCTTCAATGAGCAGTTCTTC. The rearrangement uses TRBV29-1 and TRBJ2-1; the match to TRBD2 covers 7 bases. Germline-derived CDR1 and CDR2 are SQVTM and ANQGSEA. The CDR3 totals 14 residues. V lost 5 bases, J lost 6 bases, and 10 bases stayed unmatched.

The sample holds many counts of this clonotype. This sequence joins TRBV29-1 and TRBJ2-3, with 10 bases identical to TRBD2. CDR1 is SQVTM, CDR2 ANQGSEA, per germline. The CDR3 covers 15 residues. With V trimmed by 2 bases and J by 4 bases, 6 bases remained unmatched. The CDR3 DNA sequence: TGCAGCGTTGAACTCCTAGCGGGAGCCCCAGATACGCAGTATTTT. Its protein is CSVELLAGAPDTQYF.

This clonotype is termed medium-sized. V and J are TRBV5-1 and TRBJ2-7, with D possibly being TRBD1 (6 bases). In germline, CDR1 is SGHRS, CDR2 YFSETQ. This CDR3 comprises 13 residues. V lost 3 bases and J 2 bases, leaving 9 bases between the germline ends. The CDR3: CASSWDKAYEQYF. The CDR3 DNA reads TGCGCCAGCAGCTGGGACAAGGCCTACGAGCAGTACTTC.